This TCR beta chain is drawn from a study of technical replicates of blood from a handful of donors. Only in-frame clones appear in the TCRdb table, and some are missing; sequencing was by immunoSEQ multiplex PCR. The table lists roughly 100,000 clones, nearly 96% of them singletons. This CDR3 has 12 residues. Germline values: CDR1 SNHLY, CDR2 FYNNEI. V lost 6 bases and J 7 bases, leaving 10 bases between the germline ends. V gene TRBV2 combines with J gene TRBJ2-1; no clear D gene. What was sequenced was T cells isolated from PBMCs. This receptor was obtained from a human donor in good health. In nucleotides, the CDR3 is TGTGCCAGCAGGACTCTAGTTAATGAGCAGTTCTTC. Translation: CASRTLVNEQFF.